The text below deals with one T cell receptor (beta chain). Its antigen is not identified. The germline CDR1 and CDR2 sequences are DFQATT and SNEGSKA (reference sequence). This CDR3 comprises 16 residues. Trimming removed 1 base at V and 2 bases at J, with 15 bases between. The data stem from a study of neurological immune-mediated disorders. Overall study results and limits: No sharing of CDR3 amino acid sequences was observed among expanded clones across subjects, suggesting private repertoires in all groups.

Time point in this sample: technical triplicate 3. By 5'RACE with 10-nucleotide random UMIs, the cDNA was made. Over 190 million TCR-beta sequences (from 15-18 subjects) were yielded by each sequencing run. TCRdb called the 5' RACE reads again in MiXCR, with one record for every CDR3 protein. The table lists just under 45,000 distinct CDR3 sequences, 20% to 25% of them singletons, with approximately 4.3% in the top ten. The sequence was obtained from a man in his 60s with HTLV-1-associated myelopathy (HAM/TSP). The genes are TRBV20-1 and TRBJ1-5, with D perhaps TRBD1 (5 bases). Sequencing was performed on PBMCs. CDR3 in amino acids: CSARGPQGNGNQPQHF. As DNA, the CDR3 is TGCAGTGCTAGAGGTCCCCAGGGAAACGGCAATCAGCCCCAGCATTTT.